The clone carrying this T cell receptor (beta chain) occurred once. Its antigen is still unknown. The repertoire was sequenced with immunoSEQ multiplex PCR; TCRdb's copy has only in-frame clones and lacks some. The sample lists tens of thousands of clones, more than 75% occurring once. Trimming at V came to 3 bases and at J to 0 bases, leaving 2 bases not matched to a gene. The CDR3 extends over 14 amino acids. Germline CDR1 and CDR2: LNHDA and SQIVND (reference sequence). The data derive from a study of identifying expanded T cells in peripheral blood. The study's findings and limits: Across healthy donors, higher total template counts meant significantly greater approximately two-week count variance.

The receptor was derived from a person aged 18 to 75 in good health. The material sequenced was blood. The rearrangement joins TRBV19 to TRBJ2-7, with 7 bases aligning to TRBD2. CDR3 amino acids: CASSITGGSYEQYF. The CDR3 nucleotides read TGTGCCAGTAGTATCACGGGAGGCTCCTACGAGCAGTACTTC.